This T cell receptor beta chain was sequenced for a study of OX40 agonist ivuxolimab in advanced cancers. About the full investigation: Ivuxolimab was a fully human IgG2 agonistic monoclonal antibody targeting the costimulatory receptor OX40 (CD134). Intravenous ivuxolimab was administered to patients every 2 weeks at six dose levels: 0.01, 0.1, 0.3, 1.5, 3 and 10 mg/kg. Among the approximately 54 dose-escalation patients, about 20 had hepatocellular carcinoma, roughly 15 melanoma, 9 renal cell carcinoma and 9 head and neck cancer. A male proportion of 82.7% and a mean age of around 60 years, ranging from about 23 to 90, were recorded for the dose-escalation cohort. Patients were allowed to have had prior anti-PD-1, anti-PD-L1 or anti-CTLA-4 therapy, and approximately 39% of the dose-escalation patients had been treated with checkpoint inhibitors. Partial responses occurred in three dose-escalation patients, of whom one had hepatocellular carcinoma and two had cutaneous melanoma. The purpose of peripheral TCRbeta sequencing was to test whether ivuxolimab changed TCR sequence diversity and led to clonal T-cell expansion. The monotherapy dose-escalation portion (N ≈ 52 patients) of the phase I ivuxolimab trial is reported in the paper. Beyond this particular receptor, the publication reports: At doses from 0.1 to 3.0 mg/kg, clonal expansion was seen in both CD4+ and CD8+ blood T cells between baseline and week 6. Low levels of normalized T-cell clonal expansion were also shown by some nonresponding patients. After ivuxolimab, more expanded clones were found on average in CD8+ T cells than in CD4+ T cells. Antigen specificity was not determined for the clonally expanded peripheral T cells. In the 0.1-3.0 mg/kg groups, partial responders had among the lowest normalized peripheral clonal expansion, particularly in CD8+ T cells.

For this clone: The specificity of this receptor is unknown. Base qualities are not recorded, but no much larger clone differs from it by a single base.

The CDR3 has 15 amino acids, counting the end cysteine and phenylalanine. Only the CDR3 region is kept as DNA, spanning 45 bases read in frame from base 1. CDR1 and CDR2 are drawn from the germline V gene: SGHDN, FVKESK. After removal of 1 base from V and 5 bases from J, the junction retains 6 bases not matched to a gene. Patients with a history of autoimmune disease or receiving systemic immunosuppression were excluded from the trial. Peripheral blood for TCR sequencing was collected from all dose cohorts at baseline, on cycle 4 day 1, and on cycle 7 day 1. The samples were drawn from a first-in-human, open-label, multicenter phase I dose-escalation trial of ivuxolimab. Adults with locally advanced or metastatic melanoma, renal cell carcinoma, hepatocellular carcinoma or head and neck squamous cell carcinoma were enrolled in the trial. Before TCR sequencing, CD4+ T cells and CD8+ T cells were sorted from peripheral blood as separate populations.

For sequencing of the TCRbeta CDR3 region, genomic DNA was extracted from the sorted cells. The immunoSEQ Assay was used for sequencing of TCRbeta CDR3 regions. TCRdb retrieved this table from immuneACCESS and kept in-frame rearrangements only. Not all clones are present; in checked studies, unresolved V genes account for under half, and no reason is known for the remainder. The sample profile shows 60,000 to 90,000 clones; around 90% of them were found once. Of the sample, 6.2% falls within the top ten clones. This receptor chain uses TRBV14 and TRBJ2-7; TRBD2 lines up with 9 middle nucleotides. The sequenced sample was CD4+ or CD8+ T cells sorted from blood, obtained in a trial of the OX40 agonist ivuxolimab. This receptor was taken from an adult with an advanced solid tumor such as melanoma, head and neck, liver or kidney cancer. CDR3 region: CASSQASGIVDEQYF. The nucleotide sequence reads TGTGCCAGCAGCCAAGCTAGCGGGATCGTCGACGAGCAGTACTTC.